Here is one T cell receptor beta chain with its context. Its specificity is not known. Every bit of the isolated RNA underwent reverse transcription, so sequencing read expressed TCRB transcripts. The protocol was immunoSEQ multiplex PCR, while the TCRdb copy is restricted to in-frame clones and leaves out a portion. The table includes some 500,000 clones, around 10% detected once. These data originate in a study of beta chain features in type 1 diabetes. About the study: Comparable age, gender and cell yields were observed in patients relative to healthy donors. The study, taken as a whole, reports: For patients, the naive, central memory and Treg TCRB repertoires appeared more alike than for healthy donors. Moderate but significant shortening of TCRB CDR3s was recorded in all four CD4+ subsets from Type 1 diabetes patients.

Trimming stripped 2 bases from V and 9 bases from J, with 12 bases between. Per the germline V gene, CDR1 is SGHVS and CDR2 is FNYEAQ. The CDR3 length is 13 residues. The chain carries TRBV7-6 and TRBJ2-3, with D unclear. The sequence was collected from a woman aged 18-35 years in good health. Sequencing input: naive CD4+ T cells from blood. This CDR3 is CASSLWPGETQYF. CDR3 DNA: TGTGCCAGCAGCTTATGGCCAGGAGAGACGCAGTATTTT.